The 20 T cell receptor beta chains reported below all come from one sample, sequenced in a study of patients and donors after allogeneic stem cell transplantation. MiXCR was run by TCRdb on the RT-PCR reads, yielding one entry per CDR3 protein. The top ten hold around 7.9% of the sample, which has hundreds of thousands of distinct CDR3 sequences, approximately 16% seen once. The specimen sequenced was blood, either unsorted or a sorted T cell fraction (not recorded which). Every receptor here comes from a human donor who was either an allogeneic HSCT recipient or a stem cell or donor lymphocyte infusion donor (not recorded which). It is not recorded whose cells these are; they may come from a transplant donor.

This clonotype was detected a few times. One end of the junction varies from germline; a read error may be responsible. The gene calls are TRBV24-1 and TRBJ2-1; 7 bases are shared with TRBD2. The germline CDR1 and CDR2 sequences are KGHDR and SFDVKD. CDR3 length equals 13 residues. In DNA, the CDR3 is TGTGCCACCAGTGATTTGCTCGGGGGGTCTCGGGTCTTC. As protein: CATSDLLGGSRVF.

This clonotype was observed a handful of times. This chain links TRBV3-1 with TRBJ2-1; D perhaps matches TRBD2 (5 bases). This CDR3 comprises 15 residues. Germline CDR1 is LGHDT and CDR2 is YNNKEL (reference sequence). V lost 4 bases, J lost 9 bases, and 19 bases lay in between. CDR3 coding DNA: TGTGCCAGCAGCCGAGGAGGAGGACGAGGTGGTGAGCAGTTCTTC. It codes for CASSRGGGRGGEQFF.

The chain recombines TRBV2 with TRBJ2-1; 15 nucleotides match TRBD2. Germline CDR1 SNHLY, CDR2 FYNNEI. The J segment lost 6 bases and the V segment lost 7 bases, leaving 13 bases of the junction unmatched. This CDR3 contains 18 residues. The CDR3, as DNA: TGTGCCAGCAAATGGACTAGCGGGAGGGCCGAGGGTGGCAATGAGCAGTTCTTC. Translating it yields CASKWTSGRAEGGNEQFF.

The genes are TRBV5-4 and TRBJ2-7; D assignment may be TRBD1 or TRBD2 (5 bases each). The CDR3 is 14 amino acids. CDR1 is SGHNT, CDR2 YYREEE, per germline (reference sequence). The V end lost 4 bases, the J end lost 5 bases, and 16 bases lay between the germline ends. This CDR3 is CASSPRLLGDEQYF. The CDR3 DNA reads TGTGCCAGCAGCCCTCGCCTCCTGGGGGACGAGCAGTACTTC.

Only a few counts were recorded for this clonotype. V usage is TRBV20-1 and J usage is TRBJ1-2, with D possibly matching TRBD1 (6 bases). The CDR3 totals 15 residues. The germline gives CDR1 DFQATT, CDR2 SNEGSKA (reference sequence). V lost 1 base, J lost 8 bases, and 20 bases lay in between. The DNA of the CDR3 is TGCAGTGCTAGAGGGACGATAGGGGGTTCGAGGGGCTACACCTTC. Amino acids: CSARGTIGGSRGYTF.

The sample holds one count of this clonotype. The rearrangement uses TRBV12-5 and TRBJ1-5, with 9 bases matching TRBD1. V shed 4 bases, J shed 6 bases, and the junction held 13 bases outside the gene matches. Germline CDR1 LGHNT, CDR2 FRNRAP. The CDR3 spans 17 residues. The CDR3 coding sequence is TGTGCTAGTGGTTCGCCGTCCGGGACAGGGCCTTGTCAGCCCCAGCATTTT. Protein: CASGSPSGTGPCQPQHF.

This rearrangement joins TRBV11-2 to TRBJ1-5; no firm D call. Trimming stripped 0 bases from V and 7 bases from J, with 10 bases between. This CDR3 region has 14 residues. Germline loops: CDR1 SGHAT, CDR2 FQNNGV. The CDR3 spells CASSLDKAEQPQHF. CDR3 coding DNA: TGTGCCAGCAGCTTAGACAAGGCGGAACAGCCCCAGCATTTT.

This chain links TRBV2 with TRBJ1-1; D is ambiguous. Trimming left V 6 bases short and J 5 bases short, with 10 bases between. The CDR3 is 12 residues long. Germline-derived CDR1 and CDR2 are SNHLY and FYNNEI. The CDR3 loop is CASRVVGTEAFF. The CDR3 DNA reads as TGTGCCAGCAGGGTTGTCGGGACTGAAGCTTTCTTT.

In its sample, this clonotype was seen a few times. The chain is built from TRBV13 and TRBJ2-1; D not resolved. The CDR3 consists of 13 residues. V was clipped by 5 bases and J by 14 bases, with 19 bases between them. Per the germline V gene, CDR1 is PRHDT and CDR2 is FYEKMQ (reference sequence). The CDR3, as DNA: TGTGCCAGCAGCCCACCCGGCGTGCCAGGCAAGTTCTTC. This gives the protein CASSPPGVPGKFF.

This clonotype showed up many times. The CDR3 loop reads CAISGPDLSKRYTF. CDR3 coding DNA: TGTGCCATCAGTGGTCCAGACCTATCTAAGCGCTACACCTTC. The genes are TRBV10-3 and TRBJ1-2; the D is unclear. The germline V gene has CDR1 ENHRY and CDR2 SYGVKD. V was pared by 4 bases and J by 9 bases, with 18 bases between. The CDR3 contains 14 residues.

This clonotype came up a few times. The rearrangement links TRBV5-1 to TRBJ2-3, with TRBD2 matching 11 bases. CDR3 length equals 18 residues. Trimming at V came to 1 base and at J to 5 bases, leaving 12 bases not matched to a gene. Germline V gene lookup returns CDR1 SGHRS and CDR2 YFSETQ. In DNA form, the CDR3 reads TGCGCCAGCAGCTTGTCCCCCGATAGCGGGGGGGCCATAGATACGCAGTATTTT. This sequence encodes CASSLSPDSGGAIDTQYF.

This clonotype was seen a handful of times. This rearrangement joins TRBV2 to TRBJ2-1; D unresolved. The germline gives CDR1 SNHLY, CDR2 FYNNEI. This CDR3 comprises 15 residues. Trimming cost V 3 bases and J 3 bases, with 12 bases left between them. CDR3 nucleotides: TGTGCCAGCAGTGACCAATTCCAGGACTACAATGAGCAGTTCTTC. Translated, it gives CASSDQFQDYNEQFF.

This clonotype was counted between two and nine times. The J gene is TRBJ2-3, the V gene TRBV7-9; D possibly corresponds to TRBD1 (6 bases). Trimming left V 3 bases short and J 2 bases short, with 9 bases between. Germline V gene sequence: CDR1 SEHNR, CDR2 FQNEAQ (reference sequence). CDR3 length: 14 amino acids. CDR3: CASSLYRDTDTQYF. The CDR3, as DNA: TGTGCCAGCAGCTTGTACAGGGACACAGATACGCAGTATTTT.

In its sample, this clonotype was seen many times. The chain employs TRBV5-1 and TRBJ2-1; tentative D call: TRBD2 (5 bases). V was trimmed by 3 bases and J by 0 bases, leaving 10 bases between them. CDR3 length: 15 amino acids. CDR1 and CDR2 (germline): SGHRS, YFSETQ. This CDR3 is CASSSDSSSYNEQFF. DNA of the CDR3: TGCGCCAGCAGCTCGGACTCTAGCTCCTACAATGAGCAGTTCTTC. The variable domain in full, with the rest retrieved from reference TRBV5-1 and TRBJ2-1, is KAGVTQTPRYLIKTRGQQVTLSCSPISGHRSVSWYQQTPGQGLQFLFEYFSETQRNKGNFPGRFSGRQFSNSRSEMNVSTLELGDSALYLCASSSDSSSYNEQFFGPGTRLTVL.

This clonotype was counted only a few times. At one of its ends the junction is not consistent with the germline gene, which may arise from a read error. J is TRBJ1-6 and V is TRBV9, with unresolved D. CDR1 and CDR2 (germline): SGDLS, YYNGEE. The CDR3 contains 9 residues. CDR3 loop: CASSVEGRF. CDR3 DNA: TGTGCCAGCAGCGTAGAGGGTCGCTTT. Based on the CDR3 plus reference TRBV9 and TRBJ1-6, the full variable domain is DSGVTQTPKHLITATGQRVTLRCSPRSGDLSVYWYQQSLDQGLQFLIQYYNGEERAKGNILERFSAQQFPDLHSELNLSSLELGDSALYFCASSVEGRFGNGTRLTVT.

This clonotype was found a few times. V gene TRBV6-2 or TRBV6-3 combines with J gene TRBJ1-5; D unclear. The germline gives CDR1 MNHEY, CDR2 SVGEGT. V was shortened by 7 bases and J by 7 bases, with 14 bases between the two germline ends. The CDR3 length is 13 residues. The CDR3: CASMVARLQPQHF. The CDR3 DNA sequence: TGTGCCAGCATGGTCGCGCGATTACAGCCCCAGCATTTT.

Only a few counts were recorded for this clonotype. The CDR3 is CASSEGWSGGAGSYNEQFF. CDR3 DNA sequence: TGTGCCAGCAGTGAAGGGTGGAGCGGGGGGGCCGGTTCCTACAATGAGCAGTTCTTC. The chain is built from TRBV2 and TRBJ2-1; 10 bases align to TRBD2. CDR3 size: 19 residues. Losses at the gene ends were 1 base for V and 1 base for J; bases not matched to a gene: 10. From germline, CDR1 is SNHLY and CDR2 FYNNEI.

This chain connects TRBV15 to TRBJ2-5; 7 bases line up with TRBD1. The CDR3 contains 16 residues. V lost 5 bases and J lost 5; bases outside the gene matches: 14. Germline CDR1 LNHNV, CDR2 YYDKDF (reference sequence). CDR3 in amino acids: CATSPGTDSQVETQYF. CDR3 nucleotides: TGTGCCACCAGCCCCGGGACAGACTCTCAAGTGGAGACCCAGTACTTC.

This clonotype showed up just a few times. The rearrangement joins TRBV11-1 to TRBJ1-1; tentative D call: TRBD1 (6 bases). V was cut by 1 base and J by 11 bases, with 14 bases left in between. Germline CDR1 and CDR2: SGHAT and FQDESV (reference sequence). The CDR3 totals 13 residues. In nucleotides, the CDR3 is TGTGCCAGCAGCTTAGGGATGGGGGCGAATGCTTTCTTT. This sequence encodes CASSLGMGANAFF.

The J gene is TRBJ2-7, the V gene TRBV9, with D tentatively TRBD1 (5 bases). Germline V gene lookup returns CDR1 SGDLS and CDR2 YYNGEE. Trimming shortened V by 4 bases and J by 7 bases, and 15 bases separated the two germline ends. The CDR3 is 13 residues long. The CDR3: CASSPGKGVEQYF. The DNA of the CDR3 is TGTGCCAGCAGCCCCGGTAAAGGGGTTGAGCAGTACTTC. Complete variable domain (other parts from reference TRBV9 and TRBJ2-7): DSGVTQTPKHLITATGQRVTLRCSPRSGDLSVYWYQQSLDQGLQFLIQYYNGEERAKGNILERFSAQQFPDLHSELNLSSLELGDSALYFCASSPGKGVEQYFGPGTRLTVT.